This T cell receptor (beta chain) emerged from a study of CXCR3-negative and CXCR3-positive naive CD8 T cells. Study-wide background: Sequencing gave some 130 million TRB reads overall, about 1.5 +/- 0.3 million per library.

All TRB cDNA libraries came from 5' RACE performed with UMI labels. TCRdb re-called the 5' RACE reads and catalogs CDR3 proteins one per entry, DNA excluded. This table holds approximately 66,000 distinct CDR3 sequences. The CDR3 runs 13 residues. Germline V gene data show CDR1 as SGHDT and CDR2 as YYEEEE. Material for sequencing was naive CXCR3- CD8+ T cells from blood. Specified subset: CD45RO-CCR7+CD27+CD95- naive CD8+ T cells lacking CXCR3 (TNR3-). The source is a human donor in good health. Some clones in this sample may be carry-over from other donors' samples. The rearrangement joins TRBV5-6 to TRBJ2-3. This CDR3 reads CASSLDVPDTQYF.